These T cell receptor beta chains were read from a single sample in a study of blood T cell repertoires in COVID-19. Profiling relied on immunoSEQ multiplex PCR, and the TCRdb table lists in-frame clones only, not all of them. In the table there are some 120,000 clones, roughly 89% of which are singletons. The sequenced sample was peripheral blood. These receptors were obtained from a woman between 50 and 59 years old with acute or convalescent COVID-19. CDR3s include the opening cysteine and the closing phenylalanine or tryptophan. The D gene is left open where the match is weak. For some rows the clone size is stated as once, few or many, or as a class when expanded; others skip it.

v_call	clone_size	j_call	cdr3_length	d_call	cdr3_nt	cdr3_aa
TRBV12-3/TRBV12-4	NA	TRBJ1-1	13	NA	TGTGCCAGCACCTCCCGGACAGACACTGAAGCTTTCTTT	CASTSRTDTEAFF
TRBV7-2	once	TRBJ2-2	19	TRBD2	TGTGCCAGCAGCTTCTTTGCACTAGCGGGGGGATCGAACACCGGGGAGCTGTTTTTT	CASSFFALAGGSNTGELFF
TRBV30	NA	TRBJ1-2	15	NA	TGTGCCTGGAGTAGGGGGAGAGACAGCAACTATGGCTACACCTTC	CAWSRGRDSNYGYTF
TRBV14	once	TRBJ1-1	15	NA	TGTGCCAGCAGCCAATTCAGGGTGGGTTCCACTGAAGCTTTCTTT	CASSQFRVGSTEAFF
TRBV20-1	NA	TRBJ1-2	11	TRBD1	TGCAGTGCGGGGACAGCGTATGGCTACACCTTC	CSAGTAYGYTF
TRBV18	NA	TRBJ1-3	16	TRBD1	TGTGCCAGCTCACCAAGAACAGGGGGCTCTGGAAACACCATATATTTT	CASSPRTGGSGNTIYF
TRBV27	NA	TRBJ2-5	14	TRBD1	TGTGCCACCCAGTCGGGACAGAACCAAGAGACCCAGTACTTC	CATQSGQNQETQYF
TRBV6-5	NA	TRBJ1-1	15	NA	TGTGCCAGCAGTAAACCAGGGTCGGGTGGAACTGAAGCTTTCTTT	CASSKPGSGGTEAFF
TRBV9	once	TRBJ2-2	14	NA	TGTGCCAGCAGCGTGCGGGGCAACACCGGGGAGCTGTTTTTT	CASSVRGNTGELFF
TRBV4-1	NA	TRBJ2-5	15	TRBD2	TGCGCCAGCAGCCAGCTAGCGGGGGGGCGTGAGACCCAGTACTTC	CASSQLAGGRETQYF
TRBV14	once	TRBJ1-2	14	NA	TGTGCCAGCAGTGTGGGCTTGGGCGTCTCAAGCTACACCTTC	CASSVGLGVSSYTF
TRBV7-2	NA	TRBJ2-7	15	TRBD2	TGTGCCAGCAGTTATGGACTAGCGGAGAGGGACGAGCAGTACTTC	CASSYGLAERDEQYF
TRBV6-2/TRBV6-3	NA	TRBJ1-3	20	NA	TGTGCCAGCAGTTACCTCGGACAGTTCGAAGCCAAACTCTCTGGAAACACCATATATTTT	CASSYLGQFEAKLSGNTIYF
TRBV28	NA	TRBJ1-4	15	TRBD1	TGTGCCAGCAGTCTCGGTTGGACAGGAAATGAAAAACTGTTTTTT	CASSLGWTGNEKLFF
TRBV24-1	NA	TRBJ2-3	12	NA	TGTGCCACCAGGTCGGAGGCAGATACGCAGTATTTT	CATRSEADTQYF
TRBV6-1	NA	TRBJ2-7	14	NA	TGTGCCAGCAGGGAAGGCCAGGGTCTCGACGAGCAGTACTTC	CASREGQGLDEQYF
TRBV7-3	NA	TRBJ1-1	13	NA	TGTGCCAGCAGCCTGGACATGAACACTGAAGCTTTCTTT	CASSLDMNTEAFF
TRBV4-3	NA	TRBJ2-1	14	NA	TGCGCCAGCAGCCAAGATCTTTGGAGGCTTGAGCAGTTCTTC	CASSQDLWRLEQFF
TRBV9	once	TRBJ2-3	16	TRBD2	TGTGCCAGCAGCGATCTAGCGGGGGACTACACAGATACGCAGTATTTT	CASSDLAGDYTDTQYF